This is a list of T cell receptor beta chains from one sample in a study of metastatic and nonmetastatic thyroid tumors. TCRdb re-called the PCR reads via MiXCR. The sample holds approximately 84,000 clones, about 15% seen once. Sequenced sample: blood. The receptor set was obtained from a female donor with papillary thyroid cancer or a benign thyroid nodule (not recorded which). Some clones in this sample may be carry-over from other donors' samples. The CDR3 runs from the conserved cysteine through the conserved F or W. The D gene is left open where the match is weak. Not every row has a clone size; where given, it reads once, few, many or a size class.

d_call,clone_size,j_call,v_call,cdr3_length,cdr3_aa,cdr3_nt
TRBD2,many,TRBJ2-1,TRBV11-2,18,CASSLGAGGPLSPGEQFF,TGTGCCAGCAGCTTAGGAGCGGGGGGTCCCTTGTCGCCCGGTGAGCAGTTCTTC
TRBD2,.,TRBJ2-2,TRBV5-1,15,CASSVTGTKLGELFF,TGCGCCAGCAGCGTGACCGGGACTAAGTTGGGGGAGCTGTTCTTT
.,many,TRBJ1-6,TRBV5-1,16,CASSSGGWEYNSPLHF,TGCGCCAGCAGCTCCGGGGGGTGGGAGTATAATTCACCCCTCCACTTT
.,many,TRBJ2-5,TRBV2,15,CASSKDRTSQETQYF,TGTGCCAGCAGTAAGGACAGAACTAGCCAAGAGACCCAGTACTTC
.,many,TRBJ1-6,TRBV7-3,13,CASSSGINSPLHF,TGTGCCAGCAGCTCGGGGATTAATTCACCCCTCCACTTT
.,many,TRBJ1-1,TRBV13,13,CASSPQLNTEAFF,TGTGCCAGCAGCCCTCAGCTGAACACTGAAGCTTTCTTT
.,many,TRBJ2-3,TRBV5-1,14,CASSSRVGTDTQYF,TGCGCCAGCAGCTCCAGGGTAGGCACAGATACGCAGTATTTT
TRBD2,many,TRBJ2-7,TRBV3-1,16,CASSQELPGGPGEQYF,TGTGCCAGCAGCCAAGAACTCCCGGGGGGGCCGGGTGAGCAGTACTTC
.,many,TRBJ2-3,TRBV5-8,14,CASSLAQVTDTQYF,TGTGCCAGCAGCTTGGCGCAGGTCACAGATACGCAGTATTTT
.,many,TRBJ2-5,TRBV11-2,12,CASSFNSETQYF,TGTGCCAGCAGCTTTAATTCAGAGACCCAGTACTTC
.,many,TRBJ2-7,TRBV20-1,10,CSATPNEQYF,TGCAGTGCTACCCCAAACGAGCAGTACTTC
.,once,TRBJ2-2,TRBV3-1,16,CASSPRSLGAVGELFF,TGTGCCAGCAGCCCCCGGTCATTGGGGGCTGTCGGGGAGCTGTTTTTT
.,.,TRBJ2-3,TRBV5-6,16,CASSLVGALITDTQYF,TGTGCCAGCAGCTTAGTAGGGGCGCTGATAACAGATACGCAGTATTTT
.,many,TRBJ1-1,TRBV12-5,12,CASVGAGPEAFF,TGTGCTAGTGTAGGGGCAGGGCCAGAAGCTTTCTTT
.,many,TRBJ2-3,TRBV27,14,CASSFLTGTDTQYF,TGTGCCAGCAGTTTCCTGACAGGCACAGATACGCAGTATTTT
.,many,TRBJ1-5,TRBV19,15,CASSIGQAANQPQHF,TGTGCCAGTAGTATAGGCCAGGCGGCCAATCAGCCCCAGCATTTT
.,many,TRBJ2-3,TRBV11-2,15,CASLTGLNAADTQYF,TGTGCCAGCTTAACAGGACTGAATGCAGCAGATACGCAGTATTTT
TRBD1,many,TRBJ1-3,TRBV11-2,15,CASSFQGVSGNTIYF,TGTGCCAGCAGCTTTCAGGGGGTTTCTGGAAACACCATATATTTT
TRBD1,.,TRBJ1-1,TRBV4-2,18,CDSSQDSPPQGGNTEAFF,TGTGACAGCAGCCAAGACTCCCCTCCTCAGGGGGGGAACACTGAAGCTTTCTTT
.,many,TRBJ1-6,TRBV2,12,CASGTVKSPLHF,TGTGCCAGCGGGACGGTTAAATCACCCCTCCACTTT
TRBD1,many,TRBJ1-2,TRBV11-2,17,CASSLRAGGTANYGYTF,TGTGCCAGCAGCTTACGGGCAGGTGGGACAGCTAACTATGGCTACACCTTC
.,many,TRBJ2-3,TRBV18,15,CASSPPAGDADTQYF,TGTGCCAGCTCACCACCGGCAGGGGATGCAGATACGCAGTATTTT
.,many,TRBJ1-1,TRBV7-8,14,CASSVDPVNTEAFF,TGTGCCAGCAGCGTCGACCCCGTGAACACTGAAGCTTTCTTT
.,many,TRBJ2-7,TRBV20-1,14,CSARPTDNTYEQYF,TGCAGTGCTAGACCGACGGACAACACCTACGAGCAGTACTTC
.,many,TRBJ1-1,TRBV28,15,CASSLWGSSGTEAFF,TGTGCCAGCAGTTTATGGGGCAGTAGTGGCACTGAAGCTTTCTTT
.,many,TRBJ2-3,TRBV7-8,12,CASGAGTDTQYF,TGTGCCAGTGGAGCGGGCACAGATACGCAGTATTTT
TRBD1,few,TRBJ2-7,TRBV6-6,15,CASSYSRTGTYEQYF,TGTGCCAGCAGTTACTCGAGGACAGGGACTTACGAGCAGTACTTC
.,few,TRBJ2-2,TRBV30,11,CACIGPGELFF,TGTGCCTGTATAGGGCCCGGGGAGCTGTTTTTT
.,many,TRBJ2-3,TRBV7-6,14,CASSTRTGTDTQYF,TGTGCCAGCAGCACCCGCACGGGGACAGATACGCAGTATTTT
TRBD1,many,TRBJ2-4,TRBV3-1,17,CASSQVGGQGAKNIQYF,TGTGCCAGCAGCCAAGTTGGGGGACAGGGGGCCAAAAACATTCAGTACTTC
.,many,TRBJ1-1,TRBV6-1,12,CASSQGTLEAFF,TGTGCCAGCAGTCAGGGGACGCTTGAAGCTTTCTTT
.,many,TRBJ2-3,TRBV9,16,CASSVEMGVSTDTQYF,TGTGCCAGCAGCGTAGAAATGGGGGTAAGCACAGATACGCAGTATTTT
.,many,TRBJ1-1,TRBV5-4,15,CASSLARGPNTEAFF,TGTGCCAGCAGCTTGGCCCGCGGGCCGAACACTGAAGCTTTCTTT